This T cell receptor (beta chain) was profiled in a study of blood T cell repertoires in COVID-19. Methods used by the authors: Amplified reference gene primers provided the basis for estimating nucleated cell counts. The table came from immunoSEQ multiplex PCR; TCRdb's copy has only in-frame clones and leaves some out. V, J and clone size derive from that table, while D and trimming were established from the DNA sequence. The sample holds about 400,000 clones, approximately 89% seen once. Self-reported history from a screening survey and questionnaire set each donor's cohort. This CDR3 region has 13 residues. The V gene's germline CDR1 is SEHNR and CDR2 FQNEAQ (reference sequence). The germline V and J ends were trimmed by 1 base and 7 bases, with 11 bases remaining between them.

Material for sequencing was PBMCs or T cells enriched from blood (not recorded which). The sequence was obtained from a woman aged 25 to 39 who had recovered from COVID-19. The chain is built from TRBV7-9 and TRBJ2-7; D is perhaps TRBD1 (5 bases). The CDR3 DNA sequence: TGTGCCAGCAGCTTAGTGGGCAGGGATGAGCAGTACTTC. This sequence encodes CASSLVGRDEQYF.